This TCR beta chain comes out of a study of blood T cell repertoires in COVID-19. Study details: Collection of acute and convalescent COVID-19 samples took place in the United States, Italy and Spain.

Per the germline V gene, CDR1 is LGHNA and CDR2 is YNFKEQ. The CDR3 consists of 18 residues. V was clipped by 0 bases and J by 2 bases; unmatched bases: 9. The assay was immunoSEQ multiplex PCR, and TCRdb's table has in-frame clones only and misses some. Of around 170,000 clones listed, roughly nine tenths are singletons. The sequencing sample was made of peripheral blood. The clonotype was recovered from a man between 18 and 35 years old who had recovered from COVID-19. The gene calls are TRBV4-2 and TRBJ2-7; 11 bases match TRBD2. Here the CDR3 DNA reads TGTGCCAGCAGCCAAGAAGAACACACTAGCGGGAGTACCTACGAGCAGTACTTC. Translation gives CASSQEEHTSGSTYEQYF.